Listed here are 8 T cell receptor beta chains from one sample, sequenced in a study of blood T cell repertoires in COVID-19. Some clones are missing from TCRdb's copy, which holds only in-frame ones; the method was immunoSEQ multiplex PCR. This table has approximately 70,000 clones, roughly 90% appearing once. The sample consisted of peripheral blood. The receptor source for this set is a woman in her sixties with acute or convalescent COVID-19.

The chain carries TRBV10-2 and TRBJ1-6; perhaps TRBD1 as D (6 bases). With 2 bases removed from V and 10 bases from J, the gap between germline ends came to 15 bases. This CDR3 region has 15 residues. The germline CDR1 and CDR2 sequences are WSHSY and SAAADI. As DNA, the CDR3 is TGCGCCAGCAGTGAGACTGGCAGGGGACGGTCACCCCTCCACTTT. Its protein is CASSETGRGRSPLHF.

The chain links TRBV5-1 to TRBJ1-1; TRBD1 might be the D (6 bases). The V end lost 6 bases, the J end lost 2 bases, and 14 bases lay between the germline ends. The CDR3 loop spans 14 amino acids. Germline lookup yields CDR1 SGHRS and CDR2 YFSETQ. This CDR3 reads CASKEPGTNTEAFF. The CDR3 DNA reads as TGCGCCAGCAAAGAACCCGGGACAAACACTGAAGCTTTCTTT.

The J gene is TRBJ1-2, the V gene TRBV18, with 10 bases aligning to TRBD1. Germline-derived CDR1 and CDR2 are KGHSH and LQKENI. The CDR3 has 14 residues. With V trimmed by 4 bases and J by 6 bases, 5 bases remained unmatched. The DNA for the CDR3 is TGTGCCAGCTCACGGACAGGGGGATCTGATGGCTACACCTTC. Translated, it gives CASSRTGGSDGYTF.

The V call is TRBV5-1, the J call TRBJ2-1; 8 bases fit TRBD2. Trimming took 9 bases from V and 3 from J; bases not matched to a gene: 14. Germline loops: CDR1 SGHRS, CDR2 YFSETQ. This CDR3 has 16 residues. CDR3 in amino acids: CATSDPGGENYNEQFF. CDR3 sequence (DNA): TGCGCCACCAGTGATCCGGGAGGGGAAAACTACAATGAGCAGTTCTTC.

This rearrangement joins TRBV18 to TRBJ1-2, with D possibly being TRBD1 (6 bases). The germline gives CDR1 KGHSH, CDR2 LQKENI. V lost 3 bases to trimming and J lost 5 bases, with 13 bases between them. This CDR3 region has 14 residues. In DNA form, the CDR3 reads TGTGCCAGCTCACCGATAGACAGGTTATATGGCTACACCTTC. Protein product: CASSPIDRLYGYTF. The whole variable domain, remainder taken from reference TRBV18 and TRBJ1-2, is NAGVMQNPRHLVRRRGQEARLRCSPMKGHSHVYWYRQLPEEGLKFMVYLQKENIIDESGMPKERFSAEFPKEGPSILRIQQVVRGDSAAYFCASSPIDRLYGYTFGSGTRLTVV.

This clone came up a few times. The genes are TRBV6-6 and TRBJ1-1, with 8 nucleotides matching TRBD1. The V gene end was trimmed by 2 bases and the J gene end by 2 bases; junction bases not matched to a gene: 4. Germline V gives CDR1 MNHNY, CDR2 SVGAGI (reference sequence). CDR3 length equals 15 residues. In DNA form, the CDR3 reads TGTGCCAGCAGTTACGACAGGGGCCAAAACACTGAAGCTTTCTTT. Its translation: CASSYDRGQNTEAFF.

This clone was detected only a few times. The J gene is TRBJ2-3, the V gene TRBV23-1, with 12 bases that match TRBD2. TRBV23-1 is marked as an open reading frame, function uncertain. This CDR3 has 15 amino acids. After removal of 6 bases from V and 1 base from J, the junction contained 2 bases not matched to a gene. This CDR3 is CASSRTSGGTDTQYF. CDR3 DNA: TGCGCCAGCAGCCGGACTAGCGGGGGCACAGATACGCAGTATTTT.

This clone has a single count. This rearrangement joins TRBV5-1 to TRBJ2-3, with unresolved D. CDR3 length equals 16 residues. V was clipped by 0 bases and J by 2 bases, with 13 bases between them. CDR1 is SGHRS and CDR2 is YFSETQ in the germline V gene. CDR3 bases: TGCGCCAGCAGCTTGGGTGTCCAGAACCCCACAGATACGCAGTATTTT. Encoded protein: CASSLGVQNPTDTQYF. Drawing the rest from reference TRBV5-1 and TRBJ2-3, the complete variable domain is KAGVTQTPRYLIKTRGQQVTLSCSPISGHRSVSWYQQTPGQGLQFLFEYFSETQRNKGNFPGRFSGRQFSNSRSEMNVSTLELGDSALYLCASSLGVQNPTDTQYFGPGTRLTVL.